The 32 T cell receptor beta chains below were found in one sample sequenced in a study of T cells after posttransplantation cyclophosphamide. Cells defined as naive were viable CD3+CD4+ or CD3+CD8+ and CCR7+CD45RA+CD45RO-CD95-CD27+CD28+. Here immunoSEQ multiplex PCR was the method, and the copy in TCRdb shows in-frame clones only, minus some. Counted here are more than 30,000 clones, just over 90% occurring once; the ten biggest clones make up over 0.2%. Sequenced input: naive CD4+ T cells sorted from PBMCs. The receptors originated from a woman aged 55-69 years in good health, CMV-negative, and a related stem cell transplant donor.

This sequence joins TRBV7-9 and TRBJ2-3; 8 bases agree with TRBD2. Unmatched junction bases numbered 11, after V lost 3 bases and J lost 6 bases. CDR1 is SEHNR and CDR2 is FQNEAQ in the germline V gene (reference sequence). The CDR3 length is 16 residues. The CDR3 coding sequence is TGTGCCAGCAGCTTTATGGCGGGAGGCAAACTGGATACGCAGTATTTT. Amino acid sequence: CASSFMAGGKLDTQYF.

This chain links TRBV30 with TRBJ1-1, with D tentatively TRBD1 (5 bases). Germline V gene data show CDR1 as GTSNPN and CDR2 as SVGIG (reference sequence). Trimming pared 1 base from V and 1 base from J, leaving 7 bases between. The CDR3 is made up of 13 amino acids. CDR3 in amino acids: CAWSGQRNTEAFF. The CDR3 nucleotides read TGTGCCTGGAGTGGACAGAGGAACACTGAAGCTTTCTTT.

The chain combines TRBV28 with TRBJ1-3; D unclear. V dropped 2 bases and J dropped 1 base, with 6 bases sitting between them. CDR1 is MDHEN and CDR2 is SYDVKM in the germline V gene. The CDR3 contains 14 residues. In DNA, the CDR3 is TGTGCCAGCAGTTTAGGGCCTTCTGGAAACACCATATATTTT. Its protein product is CASSLGPSGNTIYF.

This CDR3 reads CASSSGRGSGGRNEQFF. The CDR3 nucleotides are TGTGCCAGCAGCTCCGGACGTGGGAGCGGGGGGCGCAATGAGCAGTTCTTC. The V and J genes are TRBV7-3 and TRBJ2-1; 9 nucleotides match TRBD2. Germline CDR1 is SGHTA and CDR2 is FQGTGA. The ends lost 4 bases at V and 6 bases at J; junction bases unmatched: 13. The CDR3 extends over 17 amino acids.

The chain carries TRBV28 and TRBJ2-1, with a weak D call TRBD2 (6 bases). CDR1 is MDHEN and CDR2 is SYDVKM in the germline V gene. This CDR3 is built from 12 residues. V lost 5 bases, J lost 8 bases, and 10 bases lay in between. CDR3 amino acids: CASSTREYEQFF. The CDR3 coding sequence is TGTGCCAGCAGTACCCGGGAGTATGAGCAGTTCTTC.

The genes are TRBV5-1 and TRBJ1-2, with TRBD1 matching over 8 bases. V was clipped by 4 bases and J by 3 bases; unmatched bases: 5. Germline V gene sequence: CDR1 SGHRS, CDR2 YFSETQ. This CDR3 has 14 amino acids. The CDR3 coding sequence is TGCGCCAGCAGCGCGGGACAGGTTGACTATGGCTACACCTTC. Protein product: CASSAGQVDYGYTF.

The genes are TRBV10-3 and TRBJ2-7; 7 nucleotides match TRBD2. The CDR3 runs 15 residues. With V trimmed by 0 bases and J by 3 bases, 5 bases remained unmatched. Germline V gives CDR1 ENHRY, CDR2 SYGVKD. The chain's CDR3 is CAISESKLAVYEQYF. The DNA for the CDR3 is TGTGCCATCAGTGAGTCGAAGCTAGCGGTCTACGAGCAGTACTTC.

The rearrangement joins TRBV2 to TRBJ2-7, with 10 bases matching TRBD2. CDR1 and CDR2 from the germline V gene are SNHLY and FYNNEI. V shed 2 bases, J shed 3 bases, and the junction held 4 bases outside the gene matches. The CDR3 sequence is 15 residues long. The CDR3 sequence: CASSETSSGSYEQYF. CDR3 DNA sequence: TGTGCCAGCAGTGAAACGTCTAGCGGGAGCTACGAGCAGTACTTC.

This clone has a single count. This chain connects TRBV14 to TRBJ1-2; 8 bases are shared with TRBD1. Per the germline V gene, CDR1 is SGHDN and CDR2 is FVKESK. Germline trimming cut 0 bases from V and 5 bases from J; bases unmatched to any gene: 11. The CDR3 length is 17 residues. In nucleotides, the CDR3 is TGTGCCAGCAGCCAAGACATCCGGACAGGGCGATTTTATGGCTACACCTTC. This gives the protein CASSQDIRTGRFYGYTF.

This clone was seen a few times. The V call is TRBV6-5, the J call TRBJ1-1; 8 bases are shared with TRBD1. V was pared by 0 bases and J by 6 bases, with 6 bases of the junction left unmatched. CDR3 length: 15 residues. The germline gives CDR1 MNHEY, CDR2 SVGAGI. The CDR3 DNA reads TGTGCCAGCAGTTACTCAACCAGGGGGCGGGCTGAAGCTTTCTTT. This gives the protein CASSYSTRGRAEAFF.

CDR3 DNA sequence: TGTGCCAGCAGTTCCACCGGGACTAGTGACTATACGCAGTATTTT. Residues: CASSSTGTSDYTQYF. This rearrangement joins TRBV28 to TRBJ2-3, with 8 positions matching TRBD2. CDR1 and CDR2 (germline): MDHEN, SYDVKM. The CDR3 spans 15 residues. V lost 4 bases and J lost 7; bases outside the gene matches: 10.

The chain has TRBV16 and TRBJ2-2, with D possibly TRBD1 on 6 matching bases. Trimming pared 0 bases from V and 0 bases from J, leaving 11 bases between. This CDR3 is 17 amino acids long. CDR1 and CDR2 from the germline V gene are KGHSY and FQNENV. The CDR3 protein is CASSQSAAGANTGELFF. CDR3 DNA sequence: TGTGCCAGCAGCCAATCGGCCGCAGGGGCGAACACCGGGGAGCTGTTTTTT.

The chain combines TRBV21-1 with TRBJ1-1. TRBV21-1 is described as a pseudogene. This CDR3 has 18 amino acids. The CDR3 spells CASSKGTGRSGRRTEAFF. CDR3 in DNA: TGTGCCAGCAGCAAAGGAACGGGCAGGTCCGGTAGGAGGACTGAAGCTTTCTTT.

The chain carries TRBV2 and TRBJ2-1; 9 nucleotides line up with TRBD1. V shed 7 bases and J 2 bases; nucleotides not matched to a gene: 9. The CDR3 consists of 16 residues. CDR1 is SNHLY, CDR2 FYNNEI, per germline. The CDR3 loop is CASMGGGQGTYNEQFF. The CDR3 bases are TGTGCCAGCATGGGGGGAGGACAGGGGACCTACAATGAGCAGTTCTTC.

This chain connects TRBV4-3 to TRBJ1-2, with TRBD1 matching over 7 bases. The CDR3 runs 12 residues. Germline V gene sequence: CDR1 LGHNA, CDR2 YSLEER. With 3 bases clipped from V and 7 bases from J, the junction kept 2 bases outside the gene matches. CDR3 nucleotides: TGCGCCAGCAGCCAGCAGGGGGGTGGCTACACCTTC. Translating it yields CASSQQGGGYTF.

This clone was detected once. The chain has TRBV7-3 and TRBJ2-3; D is perhaps TRBD2 (5 bases). Germline CDR1 and CDR2: SGHTA and FQGTGA. The CDR3 is made up of 13 amino acids. V was cut by 1 base and J by 6 bases, with 8 bases left in between. The DNA for the CDR3 is TGTGCCAGCAGCTTAAGTAGCGTTGATACGCAGTATTTT. Its translation is CASSLSSVDTQYF. Drawing the rest from reference TRBV7-3 and TRBJ2-3, the complete variable domain is GAGVSQTPSNKVTEKGKYVELRCDPISGHTALYWYRQSLGQGPEFLIYFQGTGAADDSGLPNDRFFAVRPEGSVSTLKIQRTERGDSAVYLCASSLSSVDTQYFGPGTRLTVL.

This clone was detected only once. The chain is built from TRBV28 and TRBJ2-3; 12 bases line up with TRBD2. Losses at the gene ends were 10 bases for V and 6 bases for J; bases not matched to a gene: 5. Germline V gene data show CDR1 as MDHEN and CDR2 as SYDVKM. The CDR3 loop spans 13 amino acids. The CDR3 reads CATRTSGVDTQYF. In DNA form, the CDR3 reads TGTGCCACCCGGACTAGCGGGGTTGATACGCAGTATTTT.

The chain recombines TRBV6-1 with TRBJ1-4; D is unresolved. Germline V CDR1 and CDR2: MNHNS, SASEGT. This CDR3 contains 13 residues. Trimming took off 2 bases at V and 8 bases at J, with 9 bases between the two ends. The CDR3 DNA sequence: TGTGCCAGCAGTGAAACCCTCAGGGAAAAACTGTTTTTT. It encodes CASSETLREKLFF.

The rearrangement joins TRBV27 to TRBJ1-1; a possible D gene is TRBD1 (5 bases). The germline V and J ends were trimmed by 3 bases and 0 bases, with 8 bases remaining between them. Germline CDR1 reads MNHEY; CDR2 reads SMNVEV (reference sequence). This CDR3 has 14 amino acids. The CDR3 DNA follows: TGTGCCAGCAGTTTCGCCAGGGTGAACACTGAAGCTTTCTTT. The encoded protein is CASSFARVNTEAFF.

This chain joins TRBV28 and TRBJ1-1, with a tentative D call TRBD1 (6 bases). Germline assignment: CDR1 MDHEN and CDR2 SYDVKM. Trimming removed 5 bases at V and 1 base at J, with 14 bases between. The CDR3 is 15 amino acids. The CDR3 region has the DNA TGTGCCAGCAGTCGTGCAGGGGCGACGAACACTGAAGCTTTCTTT. This translates into CASSRAGATNTEAFF.

V and J are TRBV2 and TRBJ1-1; TRBD1 is a possible D gene (5 bases). CDR1 and CDR2 from the germline V gene are SNHLY and FYNNEI. Trimming removed 4 bases from V and 1 base from J, with 10 bases in between. This CDR3 is 14 amino acids long. The CDR3 sequence is CASSVGAPNTEAFF. The CDR3 DNA is TGTGCCAGCAGTGTTGGGGCGCCGAACACTGAAGCTTTCTTT.

This clone came up once. This chain joins TRBV19 and TRBJ1-5; a possible D gene is TRBD1 (6 bases). The CDR3 loop spans 15 amino acids. Trimming stripped 5 bases from V and 0 bases from J, with 11 bases between. Germline CDR1 and CDR2: LNHDA and SQIVND (reference sequence). The DNA for the CDR3 is TGTGCCAGTAGTCGGACAGAATATAGCAATCAGCCCCAGCATTTT. Encoded protein: CASSRTEYSNQPQHF.

The chain recombines TRBV28 with TRBJ2-6, with D unresolved. This CDR3 has 15 residues. Trimming took 7 bases from V and 1 from J, leaving 11 bases between them. CDR1 and CDR2 from the germline V gene are MDHEN and SYDVKM. The DNA of the CDR3 is TGTGCCAGCATAAAAAGTAGTTCTGGGGCCAACGTCCTGACTTTC. Its protein product is CASIKSSSGANVLTF.

The chain employs TRBV2 and TRBJ1-3; 7 bases line up with TRBD1. The CDR3 covers 15 residues. CDR1 and CDR2 from the germline V gene are SNHLY and FYNNEI. V lost 4 bases and J lost 4; bases outside the gene matches: 7. CDR3 DNA: TGTGCCAGCAGTGTCGAGACAGGGAGAGGAAACACCATATATTTT. Amino acids: CASSVETGRGNTIYF.

The rearrangement links TRBV6-5 to TRBJ2-3, with D possibly TRBD2 on 5 matching bases. Trimming left V 6 bases short and J 1 base short, with 11 bases between. CDR3 length equals 14 residues. Per germline, CDR1 MNHEY and CDR2 SVGAGI. The CDR3 spells CASRPRLRTDTQYF. In DNA form, the CDR3 reads TGTGCCAGCAGGCCCCGACTACGCACAGATACGCAGTATTTT.

This CDR3 is CAGAGGGDEQYF. CDR3 sequence (DNA): TGTGCCGGGGCGGGAGGGGGCGACGAGCAGTACTTC. This chain links TRBV19 with TRBJ2-7; 9 nucleotides match TRBD2. J lost 5 bases, V lost 11 bases, and 7 bases had no gene match. Germline V CDR1 and CDR2: LNHDA, SQIVND (reference sequence). The CDR3 loop spans 12 amino acids.

The chain couples TRBV7-9 to TRBJ2-1; TRBD2 is a possible D gene (6 bases). Per the germline V gene, CDR1 is SEHNR and CDR2 is FQNEAQ (reference sequence). V shed 5 bases and J shed 8 bases, with 10 bases lying between them. There are 12 residues in the CDR3. This CDR3 reads CASSPPGDEQFF. DNA of the CDR3: TGTGCCAGCAGCCCCCCGGGGGATGAGCAGTTCTTC.

Concerning this clone: Other nucleotide sequences from this sample produce the same CDR3. V is TRBV7-9 and J is TRBJ2-2; TRBD1 aligns across 7 bases. Per the germline V gene, CDR1 is SEHNR and CDR2 is FQNEAQ (reference sequence). V shed 4 bases and J 8 bases; nucleotides not matched to a gene: 10. The CDR3 spans 15 residues. CDR3 nucleotides: TGTGCCAGCAGCTCGCTTGGGACAGCTCGGGGGGAGCTGTTTTTT. Encoded protein: CASSSLGTARGELFF.

Written as DNA, the CDR3 is TGTGCCAGCAGCACAGGGACTAGCGGGAGGGCCCGGTATTTT. It yields the protein CASSTGTSGRARYF. This chain uses TRBV7-2 with TRBJ2-3, with 16 bases identical to TRBD2. J lost 14 bases, V lost 5 bases, and 7 bases had no gene match. The CDR3 runs to 14 residues. Germline assignment: CDR1 SGHTA and CDR2 FQGNSA.

CDR3 in amino acids: CASEARTLRGEKLFF. DNA of the CDR3: TGTGCCAGCGAAGCACGGACTCTCCGAGGGGAAAAACTGTTTTTT. The gene calls are TRBV19 and TRBJ1-4; D is undetermined. The CDR3 is 15 amino acids. The ends were cut back, 9 bases at V and 8 bases at J, with 22 bases in the middle. Germline V lookup: CDR1 LNHDA, CDR2 SQIVND (reference sequence).

This sequence joins TRBV5-1 and TRBJ2-3; D call uncertain. Looked up from germline, CDR1 is SGHRS and CDR2 is YFSETQ. The CDR3 extends over 13 amino acids. V was cut by 4 bases and J by 0 bases, with 6 bases left in between. The CDR3 reads CASSLSSTDTQYF. CDR3 DNA: TGCGCCAGCAGCCTTTCTAGCACAGATACGCAGTATTTT. Filled out from reference TRBV5-1 and TRBJ2-3, the complete variable domain reads KAGVTQTPRYLIKTRGQQVTLSCSPISGHRSVSWYQQTPGQGLQFLFEYFSETQRNKGNFPGRFSGRQFSNSRSEMNVSTLELGDSALYLCASSLSSTDTQYFGPGTRLTVL.

The gene calls are TRBV2 and TRBJ2-5; 10 positions match TRBD2. The CDR3 runs to 17 residues. V dropped 3 bases and J dropped 0; count of bases not matched to a gene: 7. CDR1 is SNHLY and CDR2 is FYNNEI in the germline V gene. The CDR3 region is CASSDGLADRYQETQYF. In DNA form, the CDR3 reads TGTGCCAGCAGTGACGGACTAGCGGATCGGTACCAAGAGACCCAGTACTTC. The complete variable domain, with remaining parts taken from reference TRBV2 and TRBJ2-5, reads EPEVTQTPSHQVTQMGQEVILRCVPISNHLYFYWYRQILGQKVEFLVSFYNNEISEKSEIFDDQFSVERPDGSNFTLKIRSTKLEDSAMYFCASSDGLADRYQETQYFGPGTRLLVL.